This passage covers 22 T cell receptor beta chains from one sample sequenced in a study of blood T cell repertoires in COVID-19. Sequencing used immunoSEQ multiplex PCR; TCRdb keeps in-frame clones, though not all of them. Of 180,000 or so clones in the sample, approximately 80% were seen once. The sequenced sample consisted of PBMCs or T cells enriched from blood (not recorded which). The receptors derive from a woman aged 55-75 years who had recovered from COVID-19.

The rearrangement links TRBV27 to TRBJ1-6, with 8 nucleotides matching TRBD1. The CDR3 has 16 residues. The germline CDR1 and CDR2 sequences are MNHEY and SMNVEV (reference sequence). V gave up 4 bases and J gave up 10 bases; unmatched junction bases: 12. The CDR3 DNA reads TGTGCCAGCAGTTCGCCCCTCAGGGGGCGAACCTCACCCCTCCACTTT. Amino acids: CASSSPLRGRTSPLHF.

The CDR3 protein is CASRRGQGMNTEAFF. The DNA of the CDR3 is TGTGCCAGCAGAAGGGGACAGGGGATGAACACTGAAGCTTTCTTT. The chain uses TRBV6-5 and TRBJ1-1, with 10 bases identical to TRBD1. The trim removed 6 bases at V and 0 bases at J, leaving 4 bases unmatched. The germline gives CDR1 MNHEY, CDR2 SVGAGI. The CDR3 length is 15 residues.

This clone is a singleton in its sample. This chain links TRBV5-1 with TRBJ2-7; D may be TRBD1 (6 bases). The CDR3 contains 12 residues. Germline V gives CDR1 SGHRS, CDR2 YFSETQ. V lost 4 bases to trimming and J lost 6 bases, with 11 bases between them. This CDR3 reads CASSLRGSEQYF. The CDR3, as DNA: TGCGCCAGCAGCCTGAGGGGGAGCGAGCAGTACTTC. The entire variable domain, with the rest obtained from reference TRBV5-1 and TRBJ2-7, is as follows: KAGVTQTPRYLIKTRGQQVTLSCSPISGHRSVSWYQQTPGQGLQFLFEYFSETQRNKGNFPGRFSGRQFSNSRSEMNVSTLELGDSALYLCASSLRGSEQYFGPGTRLTVT.

The chain joins TRBV3-1 (or the pseudogene TRBV3-2) to TRBJ1-3; 9 bases are shared with TRBD1. The germline V gene encodes CDR1 LGHDT and CDR2 YNNKEL (reference sequence). The CDR3 sequence is 16 residues long. Trimming took 1 base from V and 1 from J; bases not matched to a gene: 2. The CDR3 here is CASSQAGTGSGNTIYF. The CDR3 region has the DNA TGTGCCAGCAGCCAAGCCGGGACAGGGTCTGGAAACACCATATATTTT.

V gene TRBV18 combines with J gene TRBJ2-2; unclear D gene. The germline V gene has CDR1 KGHSH and CDR2 LQKENI. CDR3 length: 14 residues. V lost 2 bases to trimming and J lost 1 base, with 5 bases between them. CDR3 region: CASSPRENTGELFF. The CDR3 nucleotides read TGTGCCAGCTCACCAAGAGAGAACACCGGGGAGCTGTTTTTT.

V and J are TRBV2 and TRBJ2-7; no firm D call. CDR3 length: 15 amino acids. Trimming removed 4 bases at V and 5 bases at J, with 18 bases between. The germline CDR1 and CDR2 sequences are SNHLY and FYNNEI. Here the CDR3 DNA reads TGTGCCAGCAGTGTTACCCAGGTGGGTTTACACGAGCAGTACTTC. This translates into CASSVTQVGLHEQYF.

This clone has only one observation. This rearrangement joins TRBV6-4 to TRBJ2-3, with no clear D. The CDR3 extends over 14 amino acids. CDR1 is MRHNA, CDR2 SNTAGT, per germline. Trimming pared 3 bases from V and 3 bases from J, leaving 10 bases between. CDR3 loop: CASSDGSATDTQYF. CDR3 DNA: TGTGCCAGCAGTGATGGGTCAGCGACAGATACGCAGTATTTT.

This clone was observed many times. This chain uses TRBV10-2 with TRBJ1-1; perhaps TRBD1 as D (6 bases). Germline CDR1 and CDR2: WSHSY and SAAADI. V was cut by 9 bases and J by 3 bases, with 14 bases left in between. This CDR3 region has 13 residues. The DNA of the CDR3 is TGCGCCAGTCGAACAGGGTTGTACACTGAAGCTTTCTTT. Amino acids: CASRTGLYTEAFF.

The rearrangement joins TRBV10-3 to TRBJ2-2; TRBD1 is a possible D gene (5 bases). Germline CDR1 is ENHRY and CDR2 is SYGVKD. V was clipped by 6 bases and J by 1 base, with 9 bases between them. The CDR3 spans 14 residues. Written as DNA, the CDR3 is TGTGCCATCAGGGGAACAGGGAACACCGGGGAGCTGTTTTTT. It codes for CAIRGTGNTGELFF.

This chain links TRBV9 with TRBJ2-1, with D possibly TRBD1 on 6 matching bases. The length of the CDR3 is 15 residues. V lost 4 bases and J 5 bases, leaving 16 bases between the germline ends. Germline assignment: CDR1 SGDLS and CDR2 YYNGEE. This CDR3 reads CASSPLGRGHNEQFF. DNA of the CDR3: TGTGCCAGCAGCCCCCTAGGCAGGGGACACAATGAGCAGTTCTTC.

The sample holds one count of this clone. The V gene is TRBV2, the J gene TRBJ1-4; 7 bases are shared with TRBD1. CDR1 and CDR2 (germline): SNHLY, FYNNEI. J gave up 7 bases and V 1 base, and 6 bases lay outside the gene matches. This CDR3 is built from 15 residues. The CDR3 sequence: CASSEEGGGGEKLFF. The CDR3 nucleotides are TGTGCCAGCAGTGAAGAAGGAGGGGGCGGTGAAAAACTGTTTTTT.

J is TRBJ2-7 and V is TRBV10-3, with D perhaps TRBD1 (5 bases). V was trimmed by 0 bases and J by 12 bases, leaving 12 bases between them. The CDR3 contains 12 residues. Germline V gene sequence: CDR1 ENHRY, CDR2 SYGVKD. CDR3 bases: TGTGCCATCAGTGAGTCGAGGACACGGTGGTACTTC. Translating it yields CAISESRTRWYF.

The CDR3 DNA is TGTGCCAGCAGCGCGCGCACAACAGGGTACAATGAGCAGTTCTTC. Residues: CASSARTTGYNEQFF. The chain is built from TRBV11-2 and TRBJ2-1; the D gene is possibly TRBD1 (6 bases). Trimming cost V 5 bases and J 4 bases, with 15 bases left between them. Germline loops: CDR1 SGHAT, CDR2 FQNNGV. This CDR3 spans 15 amino acids.

The chain recombines TRBV9 with TRBJ1-2; D is unclear. CDR1 is SGDLS, CDR2 YYNGEE, per germline. There are 14 residues in the CDR3. Trimming pared 0 bases from V and 6 bases from J, leaving 12 bases between. The CDR3 loop reads CASSVAITPDGYTF. In DNA, the CDR3 is TGTGCCAGCAGCGTAGCTATCACCCCCGATGGCTACACCTTC.

The rearrangement uses TRBV6-5 and TRBJ1-6; 9 positions agree with TRBD1. This CDR3 spans 15 amino acids. After removal of 4 bases from V and 9 bases from J, the junction contained 7 bases not matched to a gene. CDR1 is MNHEY and CDR2 is SVGAGI in the germline V gene. The CDR3 here is CASSSPGQGGSPLHF. CDR3 nucleotides: TGTGCCAGCAGTTCACCGGGACAGGGCGGTTCACCCCTCCACTTT.

The V and J genes are TRBV19 and TRBJ1-1; D is undetermined. CDR3 length equals 15 residues. V shed 6 bases and J shed 0 bases, with 14 bases lying between them. Germline V gene lookup returns CDR1 LNHDA and CDR2 SQIVND (reference sequence). DNA of the CDR3: TGTGCCAGTAGCACCCTCGGGAGCTTGAACACTGAAGCTTTCTTT. It translates to CASSTLGSLNTEAFF.

The CDR3 nucleotides read TGCGCCAGCAGCGGGCGGACTAGCGGACCCACGTATGAGCAGTTCTTC. Amino acid sequence: CASSGRTSGPTYEQFF. The chain couples TRBV5-1 to TRBJ2-1, with TRBD2 identical over 10 bases. Germline lookup yields CDR1 SGHRS and CDR2 YFSETQ. V lost 4 bases to trimming and J lost 8 bases; unmatched junction nucleotides: 12. The CDR3 totals 16 residues.

The chain recombines TRBV12-3 or TRBV12-4 with TRBJ1-1; weak D call: TRBD1 (5 bases). The CDR3 sequence is 13 residues long. Deletions cut 6 bases from V and 5 bases from J, with 13 bases between. The CDR3 nucleotides are TGTGCCAGCAGCCCCTACGGGGGAACTGAAGCTTTCTTT. This codes for CASSPYGGTEAFF.

V is TRBV10-3 and J is TRBJ2-7, with TRBD2 identical over 7 bases. CDR3 length equals 16 residues. The germline V gene encodes CDR1 ENHRY and CDR2 SYGVKD. With V trimmed by 2 bases and J by 5 bases, 12 bases remained unmatched. In DNA, the CDR3 is TGTGCCATCAGTGAGAGCGAACTAGCGACCCGTGACGAGCAGTACTTC. Its protein product is CAISESELATRDEQYF.

This clone was detected only once. This chain connects TRBV5-1 to TRBJ2-5, with 9 bases identical to TRBD2. Germline values: CDR1 SGHRS, CDR2 YFSETQ. The CDR3 has 17 amino acids. V was clipped by 4 bases and J by 1 base; unmatched bases: 11. The CDR3: CASSGVERGALQETQYF. The CDR3 DNA sequence: TGCGCCAGCAGCGGGGTGGAGCGGGGGGCCCTCCAAGAGACCCAGTACTTC. The variable domain in full, with the rest retrieved from reference TRBV5-1 and TRBJ2-5, is KAGVTQTPRYLIKTRGQQVTLSCSPISGHRSVSWYQQTPGQGLQFLFEYFSETQRNKGNFPGRFSGRQFSNSRSEMNVSTLELGDSALYLCASSGVERGALQETQYFGPGTRLLVL.

This chain connects TRBV12-3 or TRBV12-4 to TRBJ1-2; a possible D gene is TRBD1 (6 bases). The CDR3 is 12 residues long. V lost 2 bases, J lost 8 bases, and 9 bases lay in between. CDR3 nucleotide sequence: TGTGCCAGCAGTTTAACAGGGATCGGCTACACCTTC. Amino acids: CASSLTGIGYTF.

The chain employs TRBV28 and TRBJ1-6; tentatively, D is TRBD1 (5 bases). The germline V gene encodes CDR1 MDHEN and CDR2 SYDVKM. Trimming removed 3 bases at V and 7 bases at J, with 22 bases between. The CDR3 is made up of 18 amino acids. CDR3 DNA sequence: TGTGCCAGCAGTTTTGTGGGGTCGGGACTCATCACCAATTCACCCCTCCACTTT. Translated: CASSFVGSGLITNSPLHF.